This T cell receptor beta chain is from a study of cytomegalovirus exposure and HLA in healthy donors. Findings and limits, study-wide: It was about 180 TCR beta chains that were listed as cytomegalovirus-associated. The TCR clusters that emerged in the first cohort tended, a later analysis found, to co-occur in the 120 or so validation repertoires.

Data came from immunoSEQ multiplex PCR; TCRdb stores just in-frame clones and leaves some out. There are 100,000 to 150,000 clones in the sample; approximately 92% occur only once, and about 1.2% lies in the top ten. Comment on this clone: Its antigen remains unknown.

V was trimmed by 5 bases and J by 1 base, leaving 8 bases between them. This CDR3 region has 13 residues. Germline CDR1 and CDR2: SGHNT and YENEEA. The V gene is TRBV11-3, the J gene TRBJ1-1; D not certain. The TCR comes from a woman aged 18-35 years in good health and CMV-seronegative. Sample: PBMCs. In nucleotides, the CDR3 is TGTGCCAGCAGCCCGCGGCCGAACACTGAAGCTTTCTTT. As protein: CASSPRPNTEAFF. Complete variable domain (other parts from reference TRBV11-3 and TRBJ1-1): EAGVVQSPRYKIIEKKQPVAFWCNPISGHNTLYWYLQNLGQGPELLIRYENEEAVDDSQLPKDRFSAERLKGVDSTLKIQPAELGDSAVYLCASSPRPNTEAFFGQGTRLTVV.